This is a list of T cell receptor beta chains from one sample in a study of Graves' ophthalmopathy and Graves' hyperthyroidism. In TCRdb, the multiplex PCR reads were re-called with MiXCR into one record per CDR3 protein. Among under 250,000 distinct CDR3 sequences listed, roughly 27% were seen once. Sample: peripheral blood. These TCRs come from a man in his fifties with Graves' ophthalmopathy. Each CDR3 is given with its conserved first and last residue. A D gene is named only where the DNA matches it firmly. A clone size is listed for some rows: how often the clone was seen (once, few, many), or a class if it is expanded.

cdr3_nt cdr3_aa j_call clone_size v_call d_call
TGTGCCAGCAGCTCCGGCTCAGCCCGCAGAGCTTTCTTT CASSSGSARRAFF TRBJ1-1 NA TRBV12-3/TRBV12-4 NA
TGTGCCAGCAGCCAGACACTCTATGGCTACACCTTC CASSQTLYGYTF TRBJ1-2 many TRBV3-1 NA
TGTGCCAGCAGTTTATTTGGGGGGACGGGGAGCGAGCAGTACTTC CASSLFGGTGSEQYF TRBJ2-7 many TRBV28 NA
TGTGCCAGCAGTTATGGCTCTATCCAAGAGACCCAGTACTTC CASSYGSIQETQYF TRBJ2-5 many TRBV6-2/TRBV6-3 NA
TGTGCCACCAGCAGCGGGACTAGCGGATACCAAGAGACCCAGTACTTC CATSSGTSGYQETQYF TRBJ2-5 many TRBV15 TRBD2
TGTGCCAGCAGAACCGGGACAGGTTTCTCTGGGGCCAACGTCCTGACTTTC CASRTGTGFSGANVLTF TRBJ2-6 many TRBV6-2/TRBV6-3 TRBD1
TGCAGTGCTGGGAACGAGCAGTACTTC CSAGNEQYF TRBJ2-7 many TRBV20-1 NA
TGCGCCAGCAGCCAAGGACAGGGAGTAGGGGAGCAGTACTTC CASSQGQGVGEQYF TRBJ2-7 NA TRBV4-3 TRBD1
TGCGCCAGCAGCTTGGAAGGACAGAACATTCAGTACTTC CASSLEGQNIQYF TRBJ2-4 many TRBV5-1 NA
TGTGCCAGCAGCCAAGAATCAGGATATAGCAATCAGCCCCAGCATTTT CASSQESGYSNQPQHF TRBJ1-5 many TRBV4-2 NA
TGTGCCAGCAGTTACTCATGGGGGGCAGCCACTGAAGCTTTCTTT CASSYSWGAATEAFF TRBJ1-1 many TRBV6-5 NA
TGTGCCAGCAGTTACAGGCGGGGGGAACAACAAGAGACCCAGTACTTC CASSYRRGEQQETQYF TRBJ2-5 NA TRBV6-2/TRBV6-3 TRBD2
TGTGCCAGCAGTTTCAGGTTTGGGGTTGGGGAAGCTTTCTTT CASSFRFGVGEAFF TRBJ1-1 many TRBV12-3/TRBV12-4 NA
TGTGCCAGCAGTGAAGTGGAGAGCACCATATATTTT CASSEVESTIYF TRBJ1-3 many TRBV6-1 NA
TGTGCCAGCAGCCAAGTCGGTGGGAGGGGCTCACTCTCTGGGGCCAACGTCCTGACTTTC CASSQVGGRGSLSGANVLTF TRBJ2-6 many TRBV4-2 TRBD2
TGCGCCAGCAGCGAGACTAGCGGGACTCAAGAGACCCAGTACTTC CASSETSGTQETQYF TRBJ2-5 many TRBV5-1 TRBD2
TGTGCCAGCAGTTTAGGGGGCAGGGGGACGGGCTATGGCTACACCTTC CASSLGGRGTGYGYTF TRBJ1-2 many TRBV12-3/TRBV12-4 TRBD1
TGTGCCTGGAGCGGGGAGGGGCGCCGTTACGAGCAGTACTTC CAWSGEGRRYEQYF TRBJ2-7 many TRBV30 TRBD2
TGTGCCAGCAGCTTAGGTAGCGGGAGTTGGGAGACCCAGTACTTC CASSLGSGSWETQYF TRBJ2-5 NA TRBV7-2 TRBD2
TGTGCCACCAGTGAATCTCGAGGTTCCGGGGAGCTGTTTTTT CATSESRGSGELFF TRBJ2-2 NA TRBV24-1 NA
TGTGCCAGTAACCCGGGCTACAGGCGTAATAATTCACCCCTCCACTTT CASNPGYRRNNSPLHF TRBJ1-6 many TRBV19 NA
TGTGCCAGCAGCTGGCGGGACTCTCACAAGCAAGAGACCCAGTACTTC CASSWRDSHKQETQYF TRBJ2-5 NA TRBV7-4 NA
TGTGCCAGCAGTTACGGCGACTCCAACACTGAAGCTTTCTTT CASSYGDSNTEAFF TRBJ1-1 many TRBV6-5 NA
TGTGCCAGCAGCTTACCGTTCACCGAGCAGTACTTC CASSLPFTEQYF TRBJ2-7 many TRBV12-3/TRBV12-4 NA
TGCAGTCCGGGACAGGGGAATTCACCCCTCCACTTT CSPGQGNSPLHF TRBJ1-6 many TRBV20-1 TRBD1
TGTGCCAGCAGTGCAGTACCGCAAGAGACCCAGTACTTC CASSAVPQETQYF TRBJ2-5 many TRBV6-1 NA
TGTGCCAGCAGGCCTGGGGGTAGAAACATTCAGTACTTC CASRPGGRNIQYF TRBJ2-4 NA TRBV6-5 NA
TGTGCCAGCAGTTGGGAGGGGGGAGGGAGAAGCAATCAGCCCCAGCATTTT CASSWEGGGRSNQPQHF TRBJ1-5 few TRBV6-2/TRBV6-3 NA
TGCAGTGCTAGGGAAGGAGCGGGGGGCTCCTACGAGCAGTACTTC CSAREGAGGSYEQYF TRBJ2-7 many TRBV20-1 TRBD2
TGTGCCAGCAGAAACACCGGGACAGCTACCTACGAGCAGTACTTC CASRNTGTATYEQYF TRBJ2-7 many TRBV11-2 TRBD1
TGTGCCAGCAGTGATACCCGGCGGAAGCTGTTTTTT CASSDTRRKLFF TRBJ2-2 many TRBV6-1 NA
TGCGCCAGCAGCCGACCAGCGACAGGGGTACCCCAAGAGACCCAGTACTTC CASSRPATGVPQETQYF TRBJ2-5 many TRBV5-1 TRBD1
TGTGCCAGCAGTTGGGACAGCACTAGCGGGAGTTGCGCGTTC CASSWDSTSGSCAF TRBJ2-4 NA TRBV12-3/TRBV12-4 TRBD2
TGTGCCAGCAAAGTAGCGGGAGTGGCCGGGGAGCTGTTTTTT CASKVAGVAGELFF TRBJ2-2 many TRBV28 TRBD2
TGTGCCAGCAGCTTGGGTATCCTAGCGGGGGCGGGGAACGAGCAGTACTTC CASSLGILAGAGNEQYF TRBJ2-7 NA TRBV7-6 TRBD2
TGTGCCAGCAGTTCGTCGGGGGCGGGGAACACCGGGGAGCTGTTTTTT CASSSSGAGNTGELFF TRBJ2-2 many TRBV11-2 NA
TGTGCCAGCAGCAGCAACAGGGTAGCGGCCAAAAACATTCAGTACTTC CASSSNRVAAKNIQYF TRBJ2-4 NA TRBV11-1 NA
TGTGCCAGCAGTTTATCCAGGGTGACGTTCCAAGAGACCCAGTACTTC CASSLSRVTFQETQYF TRBJ2-5 many TRBV27 NA
TGTGCCAGCAAAACAGGGGCCCCCGAGCAGTACTTC CASKTGAPEQYF TRBJ2-7 many TRBV12-3/TRBV12-4 TRBD1
TGTGCCAGCAGTTACTCACAGCGGGGATCCTACGAGCAGTACTTC CASSYSQRGSYEQYF TRBJ2-7 NA TRBV28 TRBD2